Presented here are 30 T cell receptor beta chains from one specimen sequenced in a study of shared clonotypes between healthy human individuals. TCRdb keeps only in-frame clones here, not all; method: immunoSEQ multiplex PCR. The sample gives approximately 1.5 million clones, about 98.5% of which show up once; approximately 0.38% is in the top ten. Sequenced material: naive CD4+ T cells sorted from blood. This sample's subset: CD45RA+ positively selected. The receptor source for this set is a man between 25 and 39 years old in good health.

This chain connects TRBV18 to TRBJ2-1; D not resolved. The CDR3 spans 16 residues. Germline CDR1 and CDR2: KGHSH and LQKENI. V gave up 1 base and J gave up 3 bases, with 13 bases separating them. For the CDR3, the DNA is TGTGCCAGCTCACCACGAGAGGTGATGGGCTACAATGAGCAGTTCTTC. Amino acids: CASSPREVMGYNEQFF.

The genes are TRBV28 and TRBJ1-5; no definite D call. CDR1 is MDHEN and CDR2 is SYDVKM in the germline V gene. V lost 8 bases to trimming and J lost 7 bases, with 12 bases between them. This CDR3 comprises 12 residues. As DNA, the CDR3 is TGTGCCAGCCTTCAATCCGGGCAGCCCCAGCATTTT. Translated: CASLQSGQPQHF. The variable domain in full, completed from reference TRBV28 and TRBJ1-5, reads DVKVTQSSRYLVKRTGEKVFLECVQDMDHENMFWYRQDPGLGLRLIYFSYDVKMKEKGDIPEGYSVSREKKERFSLILESASTNQTSMYLCASLQSGQPQHFGDGTRLSIL.

The chain couples TRBV2 to TRBJ1-2, with TRBD1 as a possible D gene (5 bases). The V end lost 6 bases, the J end lost 3 bases, and 8 bases lay between the germline ends. This CDR3 region has 12 residues. Per the germline V gene, CDR1 is SNHLY and CDR2 is FYNNEI. CDR3: CASRGRDYGYTF. The CDR3 bases are TGTGCCAGCAGGGGCAGGGACTATGGCTACACCTTC.

The rearrangement links TRBV5-4 to TRBJ2-6; D is ambiguous. The CDR3 sequence is 17 residues long. Germline CDR1 is SGHNT and CDR2 is YYREEE (reference sequence). Deletions cut 4 bases from V and 3 bases from J, with 17 bases between. The DNA of the CDR3 is TGTGCCAGCAGCCGAGGCGGCGGTATGGGTGGGGCCAACGTCCTGACTTTC. This encodes CASSRGGGMGGANVLTF. The complete variable domain, with remaining parts taken from reference TRBV5-4 and TRBJ2-6, reads ETGVTQSPTHLIKTRGQQVTLRCSSQSGHNTVSWYQQALGQGPQFIFQYYREEENGRGNFPPRFSGLQFPNYSSELNVNALELDDSALYLCASSRGGGMGGANVLTFGAGSRLTVL.

This chain joins TRBV14 and TRBJ2-7; D could derive from TRBD1 or TRBD2 (5 bases each). V lost 1 base and J 3 bases, leaving 13 bases between the germline ends. CDR3 size: 15 residues. The germline V gene has CDR1 SGHDN and CDR2 FVKESK. The CDR3 region is CASSQAGRDLYEQYF. CDR3 sequence (DNA): TGTGCCAGCAGCCAAGCGGGAAGGGACCTCTACGAGCAGTACTTC. The whole variable domain, filled in from reference TRBV14 and TRBJ2-7, reads EAGVTQFPSHSVIEKGQTVTLRCDPISGHDNLYWYRRVMGKEIKFLLHFVKESKQDESGMPNNRFLAERTGGTYSTLKVQPAELEDSGVYFCASSQAGRDLYEQYFGPGTRLTVT.

J is TRBJ1-5 and V is TRBV4-3, with a possible D match to TRBD1 (5 bases). The length of the CDR3 is 15 residues. V lost 0 bases and J 6 bases, leaving 12 bases between the germline ends. Germline lookup yields CDR1 LGHNA and CDR2 YSLEER. CDR3 sequence (DNA): TGCGCCAGCAGCCAAGATGGGACTTCCGGTCAGCCCCAGCATTTT. Amino acid sequence: CASSQDGTSGQPQHF.

This clone was found once. This sequence joins TRBV5-4 and TRBJ2-3, with TRBD2 matching 8 bases. CDR1 SGHNT and CDR2 YYREEE come from the germline V gene (reference sequence). V dropped 2 bases and J dropped 1; count of bases not matched to a gene: 3. This CDR3 has 15 residues. The chain's CDR3 is CASSFDSGGTDTQYF. Written as DNA, the CDR3 is TGTGCCAGCAGCTTCGATAGCGGGGGCACAGATACGCAGTATTTT.

Details on this clone: Distinct nucleotide sequences in the sample also encode this CDR3. The chain couples TRBV11-2 to TRBJ2-7; no clear D gene. This CDR3 contains 11 residues. V was shortened by 4 bases and J by 4 bases, with 5 bases between the two germline ends. Per germline, CDR1 SGHAT and CDR2 FQNNGV. DNA of the CDR3: TGTGCCAGCAGCTCTAGTTACGAGCAGTACTTC. Its translation is CASSSSYEQYF.

This clone occurred once. V and J are TRBV15 and TRBJ2-7; D is undetermined. The germline CDR1 and CDR2 sequences are LNHNV and YYDKDF (reference sequence). The CDR3 runs 13 residues. V was trimmed by 4 bases and J by 3 bases, leaving 10 bases between them. CDR3 amino acids: CATSTQEGYEQYF. The DNA for the CDR3 is TGTGCCACCAGCACCCAAGAAGGCTACGAGCAGTACTTC.

The chain couples TRBV6-5 to TRBJ1-4; D gene unclear. V was clipped by 7 bases and J by 3 bases, with 12 bases between them. The CDR3 is 14 amino acids. Germline V gives CDR1 MNHEY, CDR2 SVGAGI. The CDR3 is CASNRGRSNEKLFF. The DNA of the CDR3 is TGTGCCAGCAACCGAGGGAGGTCTAATGAAAAACTGTTTTTT.

The CDR3 DNA follows: TGCGCCAGCAGCCTCAAGACAGGCCGGCGGTCCGAGCAGTACTTC. As protein: CASSLKTGRRSEQYF. The rearrangement joins TRBV4-3 to TRBJ2-7; D perhaps matches TRBD1 (6 bases). This CDR3 region has 15 residues. The germline gives CDR1 LGHNA, CDR2 YSLEER. V shed 4 bases and J shed 6 bases, with 19 bases lying between them.

The V call is TRBV5-1, the J call TRBJ1-1; D unresolved. Trimming stripped 0 bases from V and 8 bases from J, with 17 bases between. CDR1 is SGHRS and CDR2 is YFSETQ in the germline V gene. The CDR3 spans 15 residues. CDR3 bases: TGCGCCAGCAGCTTGGGTAACGGACCAGGCAGGGAAGCTTTCTTT. It is translated as CASSLGNGPGREAFF.

The chain recombines TRBV9 with TRBJ1-2; D is ambiguous. The V end lost 0 bases, the J end lost 2 bases, and 11 bases lay between the germline ends. This CDR3 contains 15 residues. Germline loops: CDR1 SGDLS, CDR2 YYNGEE. The CDR3, as DNA: TGTGCCAGCAGCGTAGGACCGTCATGGAACTATGGCTACACCTTC. Protein: CASSVGPSWNYGYTF.

The chain is built from TRBV14 and TRBJ2-1; D is perhaps TRBD1 or TRBD2 (5 bases each). The CDR3 covers 14 residues. Trimming removed 0 bases at V and 10 bases at J, with 13 bases between. Germline lookup yields CDR1 SGHDN and CDR2 FVKESK. The CDR3 loop reads CASSQDPQRGEQFF. The DNA of the CDR3 is TGTGCCAGCAGCCAAGATCCCCAACGGGGCGAGCAGTTCTTC.

The genes are TRBV5-1 and TRBJ2-7; the D gene is possibly TRBD2 (6 bases). V was pared by 2 bases and J by 4 bases, with 13 bases between. Germline CDR1 SGHRS, CDR2 YFSETQ. CDR3 length equals 14 residues. The CDR3 nucleotides read TGCGCCAGCAGCTTCCAACCGGGGGAGTACGAGCAGTACTTC. Translating it yields CASSFQPGEYEQYF.

This chain links TRBV6-1 with TRBJ2-7; the match to TRBD2 covers 11 bases. Germline V gives CDR1 MNHNS, CDR2 SASEGT. This CDR3 is 16 amino acids long. After removal of 4 bases from V and 2 bases from J, the junction contained 7 bases not matched to a gene. CDR3 amino acids: CASSGHGTSGPYEQYF. Written as DNA, the CDR3 is TGTGCCAGCAGTGGCCACGGGACTAGCGGCCCCTACGAGCAGTACTTC.

This clone was counted only a few times. The chain is built from TRBV30 and TRBJ1-3; 7 bases line up with TRBD1. Trimming took 1 base from V and 0 from J; bases not matched to a gene: 6. Germline V gene lookup returns CDR1 GTSNPN and CDR2 SVGIG (reference sequence). CDR3 length equals 16 residues. The CDR3 protein is CAWSGGGVSSGNTIYF. The CDR3 DNA is TGTGCCTGGAGTGGAGGGGGCGTCAGCTCTGGAAACACCATATATTTT.

The rearrangement links TRBV5-1 to TRBJ2-7, with TRBD1 as a possible D gene (5 bases). This CDR3 region has 14 residues. Germline V CDR1 and CDR2: SGHRS, YFSETQ. Trimming cost V 1 base and J 4 bases, with 12 bases left between them. CDR3 loop: CASSLKGIVYEQYF. In DNA, the CDR3 is TGCGCCAGCAGCTTGAAGGGGATAGTTTACGAGCAGTACTTC.

V is TRBV27 and J is TRBJ1-5; a weak D match, TRBD1 (5 bases). V lost 0 bases, J lost 2 bases, and 8 bases lay in between. Per germline, CDR1 MNHEY and CDR2 SMNVEV (reference sequence). The CDR3 is made up of 15 amino acids. CDR3 residues: CASSLSARGNQPQHF. In DNA form, the CDR3 reads TGTGCCAGCAGTTTATCGGCCAGGGGCAATCAGCCCCAGCATTTT.

The chain is built from TRBV7-2 and TRBJ2-1; 9 bases agree with TRBD2. V lost 2 bases, J lost 7 bases, and 6 bases stayed unmatched. Germline V gene sequence: CDR1 SGHTA, CDR2 FQGNSA. There are 15 residues in the CDR3. The CDR3 coding sequence is TGTGCCAGCAGCTTAAAACTAGCGGGCCAGAATGAGCAGTTCTTC. This translates into CASSLKLAGQNEQFF.

The CDR3 DNA follows: TGTGCCACGCTCGGCAGCCACTTTATGTGGCCGCAGTTCTTC. This encodes CATLGSHFMWPQFF. The chain joins TRBV10-3 to TRBJ2-1; D gene uncertain. V lost 10 bases to trimming and J lost 12 bases, with 25 bases between them. The CDR3 loop spans 14 amino acids. Germline V gives CDR1 ENHRY, CDR2 SYGVKD.

The V call is TRBV6-1, the J call TRBJ1-2; D gene ambiguous. The CDR3 has 13 residues. Germline assignment: CDR1 MNHNS and CDR2 SASEGT. V was trimmed by 6 bases and J by 0 bases, leaving 8 bases between them. The CDR3, as DNA: TGTGCCAGCAGAGCTCCTACTAACTATGGCTACACCTTC. It specifies CASRAPTNYGYTF.

V usage is TRBV10-3 and J usage is TRBJ2-5; D gene ambiguous. CDR1 and CDR2 (germline): ENHRY, SYGVKD. The CDR3 runs 18 residues. The V end was cut by 0 bases, the J end by 3 bases, with 20 bases between. This CDR3 reads CAISESLLKGPVEETQYF. In DNA form, the CDR3 reads TGTGCCATCAGTGAGTCGCTTTTAAAAGGGCCGGTGGAAGAGACCCAGTACTTC.

This chain joins TRBV14 and TRBJ2-7; unclear D gene. The V end lost 1 base, the J end lost 5 bases, and 3 bases lay between the germline ends. Germline V gene sequence: CDR1 SGHDN, CDR2 FVKESK. The CDR3 is made up of 11 amino acids. CDR3 protein: CASSQAHEQYF. The CDR3 nucleotides read TGTGCCAGCAGCCAAGCCCACGAGCAGTACTTC.

CDR3 bases: TGTGCCAGCAGTGCGTATCCGGGACAGGGCGGTAGCAATCAGCCCCAGCATTTT. Translating it yields CASSAYPGQGGSNQPQHF. The chain has TRBV28 and TRBJ1-5; 9 nucleotides match TRBD1. The length of the CDR3 is 18 residues. Trimming cost V 5 bases and J 0 bases; bases outside gene matches: 11. Per the germline V gene, CDR1 is MDHEN and CDR2 is SYDVKM.

The chain combines TRBV7-9 with TRBJ2-7, with D perhaps matching TRBD2 (5 bases). This CDR3 spans 13 amino acids. Germline CDR1 reads SEHNR; CDR2 reads FQNEAQ (reference sequence). V was shortened by 5 bases and J by 6 bases, with 14 bases between the two germline ends. CDR3 protein: CASSPRSGSEQYF. For the CDR3, the DNA is TGTGCCAGCAGCCCCCGTAGTGGGAGCGAGCAGTACTTC.

V gene TRBV29-1 combines with J gene TRBJ2-1; 8 bases line up with TRBD2. The CDR3 consists of 12 residues. In germline, CDR1 is SQVTM, CDR2 ANQGSEA. Losses at the gene ends were 3 bases for V and 12 bases for J; bases not matched to a gene: 7. This CDR3 is CSVDSGRTRQFF. CDR3 nucleotides: TGCAGCGTTGACAGCGGGAGAACTCGGCAGTTCTTC.

This rearrangement joins TRBV5-1 to TRBJ2-7; 9 nucleotides align to TRBD1. CDR1 and CDR2 (germline): SGHRS, YFSETQ. The CDR3 runs to 14 residues. With V trimmed by 2 bases and J by 6 bases, 6 bases remained unmatched. The CDR3 loop is CASSFRDRAREQYF. The CDR3 DNA is TGCGCCAGCAGCTTCCGGGACAGGGCACGCGAGCAGTACTTC.

V usage is TRBV5-1 and J usage is TRBJ2-7, with 7 bases matching TRBD2. The junction had 2 bases not matched to a gene; V was cut back by 2 bases and J by 0 bases. This CDR3 region has 14 residues. Germline V lookup: CDR1 SGHRS, CDR2 YFSETQ. The CDR3 loop reads CASSFRGVSYEQYF. The DNA of the CDR3 is TGCGCCAGCAGCTTCCGGGGGGTCTCCTACGAGCAGTACTTC.

In DNA form, the CDR3 reads TGCGCCAGCAGCTTGGCTGCTCTTTGGAGCAGGGACACCGGGGAGCTGTTTTTT. Encoded protein: CASSLAALWSRDTGELFF. V usage is TRBV5-1 and J usage is TRBJ2-2, with a weak D call TRBD1 (5 bases). Germline V gives CDR1 SGHRS, CDR2 YFSETQ. The CDR3 has 18 residues. The ends were cut back, 0 bases at V and 3 bases at J, with 18 bases in the middle.